These 6 T cell receptor beta chains originate from one sample sequenced in a study of CD8+ T cells in alopecia areata (dated by TCRdb to 2017 to 2018). The time point label corresponds to: baseline before oral tofacitinib. The library was obtained by the immunoSEQ multiplex PCR assay. To provide template for TCR sequencing, every sample had RNA extracted and reverse transcribed into cDNA. TCRdb took this table from immuneACCESS and kept in-frame rearrangements with V and J called. Such tables lack part of the clones; where checked against another copy, unresolved V genes explain under half of the gap, and the rest is unexplained. A total of 110,000 to 150,000 clones appear in this sample, 40% to 55% of them only once. Around 1% of the sample comes from the top ten. Sequencing used CD4+ T cells sorted from blood, obtained at week 0. These receptors were collected from a human donor with alopecia areata.

V gene TRBV27 combines with J gene TRBJ1-5; D ambiguous. Per the germline V gene, CDR1 is MNHEY and CDR2 is SMNVEV (reference sequence). Trimming pared 4 bases from V and 6 bases from J, leaving 10 bases between. There are 13 residues in the CDR3. The CDR3 reads CASSSSVGQPQHF. Written as DNA, the CDR3 is TGTGCCAGCAGTTCCTCCGTGGGTCAGCCCCAGCATTTT.

In this sample, this clone turned up a few times. The chain has TRBV15 and TRBJ2-6; no firm D call. CDR1 is LNHNV and CDR2 is YYDKDF in the germline V gene (reference sequence). The germline V and J ends were trimmed by 6 bases and 4 bases, with 7 bases remaining between them. This CDR3 spans 13 amino acids. In nucleotides, the CDR3 is TGTGCCACCAGGAAGGTGGGGGCCAACGTCCTGACTTTC. Its protein product is CATRKVGANVLTF.

This clone was seen a few times. This sequence joins TRBV29-1 and TRBJ2-7, with 12 bases aligning to TRBD1. Unmatched junction bases numbered 7, after V lost 7 bases and J lost 0 bases. Per germline, CDR1 SQVTM and CDR2 ANQGSEA. There are 15 residues in the CDR3. The chain's CDR3 is CSGAGTGGASYEQYF. CDR3 DNA: TGCAGCGGGGCAGGGACAGGGGGCGCCTCCTACGAGCAGTACTTC.

This clone has just a few counts. The rearrangement uses TRBV5-1 and TRBJ2-1; 9 nucleotides agree with TRBD1. Trimming at V came to 4 bases and at J to 14 bases, leaving 7 bases not matched to a gene. CDR1 and CDR2 from the germline V gene are SGHRS and YFSETQ. The CDR3 spans 12 residues. The CDR3 DNA reads as TGCGCCAGCAGCCCGACCGACAGGGGGAAGTTCTTC. Translating gives CASSPTDRGKFF.

The chain employs TRBV29-1 and TRBJ2-3; the match to TRBD2 covers 13 bases. Trimming took 6 bases from V and 3 from J; bases not matched to a gene: 9. In germline, CDR1 is SQVTM, CDR2 ANQGSEA. The CDR3 length is 16 residues. CDR3 protein: CSVRTGTSGMTDTQYF. CDR3 DNA: TGCAGCGTCCGCACCGGGACTAGCGGGATGACAGATACGCAGTATTTT.

A few counts support this clone. V gene TRBV30 combines with J gene TRBJ2-5; maybe TRBD1 (5 bases). CDR1 is GTSNPN and CDR2 is SVGIG in the germline V gene (reference sequence). V was clipped by 5 bases and J by 2 bases, with 12 bases between them. The CDR3 spans 13 residues. The CDR3 loop reads CAWGKQVQETQYF. In DNA form, the CDR3 reads TGTGCCTGGGGCAAACAGGTACAAGAGACCCAGTACTTC.